The sequence of this T cell receptor (beta chain) was determined in a study of T-cell memory formation after mild COVID-19. Study-wide background: TCR clusters were mostly confined to one donor each. The study's findings and limits: Day 15 to 85 contracting clones showed balanced CD4/CD8; later expanders leaned CD4+. For contracting clones, CD4+ ones sat mainly in CM and EM, CD8+ in EMRA.

Trimming shortened V by 1 base and J by 5 bases, and 14 bases separated the two germline ends. CDR1 is SGHRS and CDR2 is YFSETQ in the germline V gene. The CDR3 consists of 15 residues. One entry per CDR3 protein results from TCRdb running MiXCR on the 5' RACE reads. The sample lists about 290,000 distinct CDR3 sequences, around 15% occurring once. This clonotype was picked up a small number of times. The antigen is not known. The V and J genes are TRBV5-1 and TRBJ2-3; D possibly corresponds to TRBD2 (5 bases). The sequenced sample consisted of PBMCs or a T cell subset sorted from them (not recorded which). The clonotype was recovered from a man in his late teens or twenties who had mild COVID-19 (a few samples of this study predate the infection). Cell type and time point are not known. DNA of the CDR3: TGCGCCAGCAGCTTGTTGCCACTTCGGGAAGATACGCAGTATTTT. Its translation is CASSLLPLREDTQYF.